The 18 T cell receptor beta chains presented below share a single source sample, sequenced in a study of cytomegalovirus exposure and HLA in healthy donors. Researchers ran the PCR with 60 Vbeta and 13 Jbeta primers. TCRdb's table, derived via immunoSEQ multiplex PCR, lists solely in-frame clones and lacks some. The top ten clones hold approximately 10% of a sample with about 120,000 clones, approximately 80% of them seen once. The source material was PBMCs. The receptors stem from a man younger than 40 in good health and CMV-seropositive.

This clone was counted only a few times. The DNA for the CDR3 is TGTGCCAGCAGCTTAGGGACAGGGGATCAGCCCCAGCATTTT. Protein product: CASSLGTGDQPQHF. This chain links TRBV7-9 with TRBJ1-5, with 9 positions matching TRBD1. After removal of 1 base from V and 5 bases from J, the junction contained 0 bases not matched to a gene. The CDR3 is 14 amino acids. Germline V gives CDR1 SEHNR, CDR2 FQNEAQ (reference sequence).

V usage is TRBV30 and J usage is TRBJ2-3; perhaps TRBD2 as D (6 bases). The CDR3 loop spans 13 amino acids. Germline V gene sequence: CDR1 GTSNPN, CDR2 SVGIG (reference sequence). Trimming stripped 4 bases from V and 2 bases from J, with 10 bases between. The CDR3 spells CAWTAGFTDTQYF. CDR3 sequence (DNA): TGTGCCTGGACAGCGGGCTTCACAGATACGCAGTATTTT. Looking up the rest from reference TRBV30 and TRBJ2-3 gives the full variable domain: SQTIHQWPATLVQPVGSPLSLECTVEGTSNPNLYWYRQAAGRGLQLLFYSVGIGQISSEVPQNLSASRPQDRQFILSSKKLLLSDSGFYLCAWTAGFTDTQYFGPGTRLTVL.

The chain couples TRBV19 to TRBJ2-7; 7 nucleotides agree with TRBD1. Per germline, CDR1 LNHDA and CDR2 SQIVND (reference sequence). The CDR3 runs 13 residues. V was clipped by 4 bases and J by 3 bases; unmatched bases: 3. The DNA of the CDR3 is TGTGCCAGTAGTACGGGACAGAACTACGAGCAGTACTTC. This sequence encodes CASSTGQNYEQYF.

J is TRBJ1-1 and V is TRBV19, with a tentative D call TRBD1 (5 bases). The V and J ends lost 4 bases and 11 bases respectively, with 17 bases between them. The CDR3 runs to 13 residues. The germline V gene encodes CDR1 LNHDA and CDR2 SQIVND (reference sequence). The CDR3 is CASSSLGWGGAFF. CDR3 nucleotides: TGTGCCAGTAGTAGCCTCGGTTGGGGCGGCGCTTTCTTT.

This clone showed up just a few times. The chain links TRBV30 to TRBJ2-3; weak D call: TRBD1 (7 bases). This CDR3 region has 13 residues. Germline V lookup: CDR1 GTSNPN, CDR2 SVGIG (reference sequence). Trimming stripped 4 bases from V and 0 bases from J, with 8 bases between. This chain's CDR3 is CAWTGGSTDTQYF. Written as DNA, the CDR3 is TGTGCCTGGACAGGGGGGAGCACAGATACGCAGTATTTT.

The sample holds one count of this clone. This chain joins TRBV6-1 and TRBJ2-3; possible D gene TRBD2, 5 bases. This CDR3 region has 14 residues. Germline V gene sequence: CDR1 MNHNS, CDR2 SASEGT. V gave up 3 bases and J gave up 4 bases, with 11 bases separating them. The CDR3 is CASSEKERPDTQYF. Here the CDR3 DNA reads TGTGCCAGCAGTGAGAAGGAGCGGCCAGATACGCAGTATTTT.

The chain is built from TRBV5-1 and TRBJ1-2; D is ambiguous. The CDR3 consists of 13 residues. In germline, CDR1 is SGHRS, CDR2 YFSETQ. V shed 0 bases and J shed 4 bases, with 7 bases lying between them. The CDR3 loop is CASSLDSSYGYTF. The CDR3 region has the DNA TGCGCCAGCAGCTTGGACAGCTCCTATGGCTACACCTTC.

The chain recombines TRBV28 with TRBJ1-3; maybe TRBD1 (6 bases). Trimming shortened V by 4 bases and J by 2 bases, and 12 bases separated the two germline ends. CDR3 length: 15 residues. Per the germline V gene, CDR1 is MDHEN and CDR2 is SYDVKM. The CDR3 reads CASSSPAGAGNTIYF. The CDR3 DNA sequence: TGTGCCAGCAGTTCACCCGCAGGGGCTGGAAACACCATATATTTT.

The V gene is TRBV27, the J gene TRBJ2-2; 7 nucleotides line up with TRBD2. Germline values: CDR1 MNHEY, CDR2 SMNVEV (reference sequence). The CDR3 contains 14 residues. Germline trimming cut 5 bases from V and 5 bases from J; bases unmatched to any gene: 5. CDR3: CASSGASGTGELFF. The CDR3 coding sequence is TGTGCCAGCAGTGGTGCTAGCGGTACCGGGGAGCTGTTTTTT.

The chain links TRBV6-5 to TRBJ1-5; D is possibly TRBD1 (6 bases). The V gene's germline CDR1 is MNHEY and CDR2 SVGAGI. This CDR3 contains 15 residues. Trimming left V 4 bases short and J 3 bases short, with 13 bases between. This CDR3 reads CASSLVRGPNQPQHF. CDR3 nucleotides: TGTGCCAGCAGTTTGGTCAGGGGCCCCAATCAGCCCCAGCATTTT.

This clone was seen only a few times. This chain links TRBV28 with TRBJ2-7; D call uncertain. This CDR3 is built from 13 residues. Trimming pared 2 bases from V and 4 bases from J, leaving 9 bases between. Germline V gene sequence: CDR1 MDHEN, CDR2 SYDVKM. The CDR3 nucleotides are TGTGCCAGCAGTTTAGACACCACTTACGAGCAGTACTTC. It encodes CASSLDTTYEQYF.

This chain joins TRBV4-2 and TRBJ1-1; 7 bases agree with TRBD1. Germline lookup yields CDR1 LGHNA and CDR2 YNFKEQ. Trimming removed 1 base from V and 6 bases from J; junction bases left unmatched: 8. The CDR3 consists of 15 residues. The CDR3 reads CASSQGGNTGAEAFF. In DNA, the CDR3 is TGTGCCAGCAGCCAAGGAGGGAATACAGGGGCTGAAGCTTTCTTT.

The chain couples TRBV7-9 to TRBJ2-1; 7 positions match TRBD2. The CDR3 is 17 residues long. V was clipped by 0 bases and J by 5 bases; unmatched bases: 10. Per germline, CDR1 SEHNR and CDR2 FQNEAQ (reference sequence). The CDR3 protein is CASSLALGGSFDNEQFF. The CDR3 coding sequence is TGTGCCAGCAGCTTAGCCCTAGGCGGGAGTTTCGACAATGAGCAGTTCTTC.

The V call is TRBV7-2, the J call TRBJ2-5; D possibly corresponds to TRBD2 (7 bases). CDR3 length: 14 residues. The V and J ends lost 4 bases and 2 bases respectively, with 11 bases between them. The germline V gene has CDR1 SGHTA and CDR2 FQGNSA. The CDR3: CASSWGGGQETQYF. CDR3 nucleotide sequence: TGTGCCAGCAGCTGGGGGGGCGGTCAAGAGACCCAGTACTTC.

The CDR3 is CASSYPGQYEQYF. The CDR3 coding sequence is TGTGCCAGCAGTTACCCGGGACAGTACGAGCAGTACTTC. This chain joins TRBV6-6 and TRBJ2-7; 7 bases are shared with TRBD1. CDR1 and CDR2 from the germline V gene are MNHNY and SVGAGI (reference sequence). This CDR3 has 13 amino acids. Trimming at V came to 2 bases and at J to 4 bases, leaving 2 bases not matched to a gene.

V and J are TRBV21-1 and TRBJ1-2; no check of the table's D call, TRBD1, against the DNA was made. TRBV21-1 constitutes a pseudogene. This CDR3 spans 14 amino acids. CDR3 residues: CASSPEGDRDGYTF. CDR3 DNA: TGTGCCAGCAGCCCCGAGGGGGACAGGGACGGCTACACCTTC.

This chain's CDR3 is CASSLAVVGTGAGNTIYF. DNA of the CDR3: TGTGCCAGCAGCTTAGCGGTAGTGGGGACAGGGGCTGGAAACACCATATATTTT. The chain is built from TRBV11-2 and TRBJ1-3, with 10 bases fitting TRBD1. This CDR3 has 18 amino acids. The J segment lost 2 bases and the V segment lost 1 base, leaving 8 bases of the junction unmatched. Germline V CDR1 and CDR2: SGHAT, FQNNGV. The entire variable domain, with the rest obtained from reference TRBV11-2 and TRBJ1-3, is as follows: EAGVAQSPRYKIIEKRQSVAFWCNPISGHATLYWYQQILGQGPKLLIQFQNNGVVDDSQLPKDRFSAERLKGVDSTLKIQPAKLEDSAVYLCASSLAVVGTGAGNTIYFGEGSWLTVV.

This clone was found a few times. The CDR3 loop reads CASRRGYAIYF. Written as DNA, the CDR3 is TGTGCCAGCAGGAGGGGGTACGCCATATATTTT. The chain links TRBV6-5 to TRBJ1-3; weak D call: TRBD1 (6 bases). This CDR3 has 11 residues. Germline values: CDR1 MNHEY, CDR2 SVGAGI. V dropped 6 bases and J dropped 11 bases, with 11 bases sitting between them.